These T cell receptor beta chains were read from a single sample in a study of Graves' ophthalmopathy and Graves' hyperthyroidism. TCRdb passed the multiplex PCR reads through MiXCR, listing each CDR3 protein once. The sample carries some 350,000 distinct CDR3 sequences, 15% to 20% recorded once. Sequenced sample: peripheral blood. All receptors derive from an adult woman with stable Graves' hyperthyroidism. Both conserved end residues are part of each CDR3. A D gene is named only where the DNA matches it firmly. The size of a clone is reported for some rows only, either as once, few or many, or as a class for expanded clones.

clone_size,d_call,v_call,j_call,cdr3_aa,cdr3_nt
many,.,TRBV20-1,TRBJ2-7,CSARVGGRGTYEQYF,TGCAGTGCTAGAGTCGGTGGCCGAGGGACCTACGAGCAGTACTTC
many,.,TRBV7-2,TRBJ2-5,CASSPSRGWETQYF,TGTGCCAGCAGCCCCTCGAGGGGATGGGAGACCCAGTACTTC
many,.,TRBV14,TRBJ1-1,CASSQGTGKEAFF,TGTGCCAGCAGCCAAGGTACGGGTAAGGAAGCTTTCTTT
many,TRBD2,TRBV4-1,TRBJ2-7,CASSFEPGTSGAAYEQYF,TGCGCCAGCAGCTTCGAGCCCGGGACTAGCGGAGCGGCCTACGAGCAGTACTTC
many,TRBD2,TRBV28,TRBJ2-5,CASSWSGEETQYF,TGTGCCAGCAGTTGGAGCGGGGAGGAGACCCAGTACTTC
many,TRBD1,TRBV7-8,TRBJ2-7,CASSTSGGQGAGEQYF,TGTGCCAGCAGCACTAGTGGTGGACAGGGGGCAGGGGAGCAGTACTTC
many,.,TRBV7-2,TRBJ2-5,CASSLWRSVTQYF,TGTGCCAGCAGCTTATGGAGGTCTGTGACCCAGTACTTC
few,.,TRBV3-1,TRBJ2-4,CASSQDRGRGVQYF,TGTGCCAGCAGCCAGGACCGGGGAAGGGGTGTTCAGTACTTC
many,.,TRBV7-9,TRBJ1-1,CASSLLQTGMNTEAFF,TGTGCCAGCAGCTTACTCCAAACAGGGATGAACACTGAAGCTTTCTTT
.,TRBD1,TRBV10-3,TRBJ1-1,CAISDPGQGGRTEAFF,TGTGCCATCAGTGATCCGGGACAGGGTGGCCGCACTGAAGCTTTCTTT
many,.,TRBV9,TRBJ2-7,CASSVTVGNYEQYF,TGTGCCAGCAGCGTAACCGTAGGAAACTACGAGCAGTACTTC
many,.,TRBV20-1,TRBJ2-4,CSARARGIRDRKNIQYF,TGCAGTGCTAGAGCTCGGGGGATACGGGACAGAAAAAACATTCAGTACTTC
.,.,TRBV25-1,TRBJ1-5,CASSERGRWHF,TGTGCCAGCAGTGAACGCGGGAGGTGGCATTTT
many,TRBD2,TRBV6-5,TRBJ2-5,CASSYSTSGRETQYF,TGTGCCAGCAGTTACTCGACTAGCGGGAGAGAGACCCAGTACTTC
many,TRBD2,TRBV28,TRBJ2-7,CASSARVGTSGTYEQYF,TGTGCCAGCAGTGCGCGGGTTGGGACTAGCGGCACCTACGAGCAGTACTTC
many,.,TRBV20-1,TRBJ1-6,CSASLLGVNNSPLHF,TGCAGTGCTAGCCTGCTCGGGGTTAACAATTCACCCCTCCACTTT
many,.,TRBV7-2,TRBJ2-7,CASSFSNEQYF,TGTGCCAGCAGCTTCAGCAACGAGCAGTACTTC
many,TRBD1,TRBV12-5,TRBJ2-5,CASGLLVGQVGLGWTQYF,TGTGCTAGTGGCCTGTTGGTGGGACAGGTTGGGCTTGGTTGGACCCAGTACTTC
.,TRBD2,TRBV12-3/TRBV12-4,TRBJ2-5,CASSPTSGMGTQYF,TGTGCCAGCAGCCCGACTAGCGGAATGGGGACCCAGTACTTC
many,TRBD1,TRBV19,TRBJ1-5,CASSGGAGGNQPQHF,TGTGCCAGTTCAGGGGGCGCGGGAGGCAATCAGCCCCAGCATTTT
many,.,TRBV28,TRBJ2-5,CASRVLPRGETQYF,TGTGCCAGCAGGGTCCTGCCTCGAGGGGAGACCCAGTACTTC
.,.,TRBV6-1,TRBJ2-5,CASSLALGLETQYF,TGTGCCAGCAGCTTAGCGCTGGGGTTAGAGACCCAGTACTTC
many,.,TRBV20-1,TRBJ1-2,CSARGLTHNVVHGYTF,TGCAGTGCTAGAGGACTGACCCATAATGTCGTTCATGGCTACACCTTC
many,.,TRBV7-2,TRBJ2-5,CASSGGTLQETQYF,TGTGCCAGCAGCGGGGGGACACTTCAAGAGACCCAGTACTTC
many,.,TRBV28,TRBJ1-3,CASSPWRGTGNTIYF,TGTGCCAGCAGCCCATGGCGGGGGACTGGAAACACCATATATTTT
many,.,TRBV25-1,TRBJ1-2,CASSDLTTNYGYTF,TGTGCCAGCAGTGACTTGACAACTAACTATGGCTACACCTTC
many,TRBD1,TRBV6-1,TRBJ1-2,CASSEFGQAYGYTF,TGTGCCAGCAGTGAATTTGGACAGGCGTATGGCTACACCTTC
many,.,TRBV2,TRBJ1-2,CASSAQVLPVYGYTF,TGTGCCAGCAGTGCCCAAGTACTCCCAGTGTATGGCTACACCTTC
many,.,TRBV18,TRBJ2-7,CASSPLGSLRSGTYEQYF,TGTGCCAGCTCACCACTAGGTTCTTTGCGGTCAGGAACCTACGAGCAGTACTTC